Below, one T cell receptor (beta chain) is given with its context. Its antigen remains unknown. This entry is derived from a study of cytomegalovirus exposure and HLA in healthy donors. Study-level results: In a later analysis, compared with equally common non-associated chains, HLA-associated beta chains were more expanded. Researchers catalogued about 160 TCR beta chains as cytomegalovirus-associated. The study had only CMV serostatus as immune exposure information. Researchers reported that three CMV-associated chains were confirmed in vitro as CMV antigen-specific.

The CDR3 spans 13 residues. CDR1 SQVTM and CDR2 ANQGSEA come from the germline V gene. V was clipped by 3 bases and J by 2 bases, with 10 bases between them. The study ran its PCR with 60 Vbeta and 13 Jbeta primers. Assay used: immunoSEQ multiplex PCR; TCRdb lists only in-frame clones, some missing. This sample yields fewer than 150,000 clones, of which over 50% are seen a single time; about 1.5% belongs to the top ten. The chain links TRBV29-1 to TRBJ1-1; a weak D match, TRBD1 (5 bases). This receptor was identified in a human donor in good health. The sample comprised PBMCs. The CDR3 DNA reads TGCAGCGTTGAGGGCAGGGTTAACACTGAAGCTTTCTTT. Protein sequence: CSVEGRVNTEAFF.